This TCR beta chain was retrieved from a study of OX40 agonist ivuxolimab in advanced cancers. Study in general: Hepatocellular carcinoma, melanoma, renal cell or head and neck cancer occurred in dose-escalation patients.

CDR3 size: 15 residues. The V end was cut by 4 bases, the J end by 6 bases, with 16 bases between. Germline V gene lookup returns CDR1 SGHRS and CDR2 YFSETQ. Whole-study results and caveats: It was also the case that some nonresponders had low normalized T-cell clonal expansion.

TCRdb's table, derived via immunoSEQ multiplex PCR, lists solely in-frame clones and lacks some. This sample yields 76,000 or so clones, of which roughly 92% are seen a single time; around 6% belongs to the top ten. Of note for this clone: Its specificity is not known.

The V call is TRBV5-1, the J call TRBJ2-2; no clear D. This clonotype originated in an adult with an advanced solid tumor such as melanoma, head and neck, liver or kidney cancer. Sequences were derived from CD4+ or CD8+ T cells sorted from blood, sampled in a trial of the OX40 agonist ivuxolimab. The CDR3 protein is CASSNTPEVPGELFF. CDR3 DNA: TGCGCCAGCAGCAATACCCCCGAGGTACCCGGGGAGCTGTTTTTT.